The 29 T cell receptor beta chains below were found in one sample sequenced in a study of immune reconstitution after stem cell transplant in scleroderma. MiXCR was run by TCRdb on the RT-PCR reads, yielding one entry per CDR3 protein. The sample yields around 3,000 distinct CDR3 sequences, just under 9% seen once. The sample was gathered before or after autologous hematopoietic stem cell transplantation (not recorded which). All receptors derive from a female donor with systemic sclerosis.

This clonotype was found a few times. This chain joins TRBV9 and TRBJ1-2, with D perhaps TRBD1 (5 bases). V gave up 0 bases and J gave up 7 bases, with 7 bases separating them. CDR1 and CDR2 from the germline V gene are SGDLS and YYNGEE. This CDR3 has 12 residues. CDR3 region: CASSVVGGGYTF. For the CDR3, the DNA is TGTGCCAGCAGCGTAGTTGGGGGTGGCTACACCTTC.

This clonotype is deemed medium-sized. The chain is built from TRBV2 and TRBJ1-2, with D hard to call. V was pared by 9 bases and J by 3 bases, with 14 bases between. The germline CDR1 and CDR2 sequences are SNHLY and FYNNEI. This CDR3 region has 13 residues. CDR3 sequence reads: CASTTGKDYGYTF. The CDR3 DNA follows: TGTGCCAGTACAACCGGGAAAGACTATGGCTACACCTTC.

V usage is TRBV1 and J usage is TRBJ2-5; no check of the table's D call, TRBD2, against the DNA was made. TRBV1 is reported as a pseudogene. The CDR3 extends over 16 amino acids. The CDR3 sequence is CTSSQVTSGWGETQYF. The CDR3 DNA is TGCACCAGCAGCCAAGTCACTAGCGGGTGGGGGGAGACCCAGTACTTC.

This clonotype rates as medium-sized. DNA of the CDR3: TGCAGTGCTTCCAGGGAGATGAGCAATCAGCCCCAGCATTTT. It specifies CSASREMSNQPQHF. This sequence joins TRBV20-1 and TRBJ1-5; a possible D gene is TRBD1 (5 bases). The germline CDR1 and CDR2 sequences are DFQATT and SNEGSKA (reference sequence). This CDR3 has 14 residues. Trimming took off 5 bases at V and 1 base at J, with 12 bases between the two ends.

Relative to its sample, this clonotype is large. The rearrangement uses TRBV12-3 or TRBV12-4 and TRBJ2-3, with 7 bases lining up with TRBD2. The V segment lost 5 bases and the J segment 0 bases; nucleotides outside the gene matches: 14. The CDR3 spans 18 residues. The DNA of the CDR3 is TGTGCCAGCAGTGTTGACATACCGCGGGGGACTAGCACAGATACGCAGTATTTT. Its protein is CASSVDIPRGTSTDTQYF.

By sample share, this clonotype is medium-sized. V usage is TRBV6-5 and J usage is TRBJ2-1; 14 bases line up with TRBD2. The CDR3 covers 18 residues. With V trimmed by 6 bases and J by 7 bases, 14 bases remained unmatched. Germline assignment: CDR1 MNHEY and CDR2 SVGAGI. The CDR3 region is CASRTRARLAGGGNEQFF. The CDR3 nucleotides read TGTGCCAGCAGGACCCGAGCCCGACTAGCGGGGGGGGGAAATGAGCAGTTCTTC.

By share, this clonotype ranks as medium-sized. The V gene is TRBV27, the J gene TRBJ1-2; D perhaps matches TRBD1 (6 bases). This CDR3 has 13 residues. Trimming took off 3 bases at V and 4 bases at J, with 9 bases between the two ends. Germline-derived CDR1 and CDR2 are MNHEY and SMNVEV (reference sequence). The chain's CDR3 is CASSLRQAYGYTF. The DNA for the CDR3 is TGTGCCAGCAGTTTGAGACAGGCCTATGGCTACACCTTC.

By proportion, this clonotype is medium-sized (0.01 to 0.1%). CDR3 loop: CASSLGQVGGVDEQYF. DNA for the CDR3: TGTGCCAGCAGCTTAGGGCAGGTTGGTGGAGTGGATGAGCAGTACTTC. This chain links TRBV7-2 with TRBJ2-7; D unresolved. The V end lost 1 base, the J end lost 7 bases, and 20 bases lay between the germline ends. CDR3 length equals 16 residues. The V gene's germline CDR1 is SGHTA and CDR2 FQGNSA.

The chain joins TRBV18 to TRBJ2-5; unclear D gene. CDR1 and CDR2 from the germline V gene are KGHSH and LQKENI. Between the trimmed V and J ends, which lost 2 bases and 2 bases, there was a span of 9 bases. CDR3 length: 14 residues. The CDR3 protein is CASSPGRQQETQYF. In DNA form, the CDR3 reads TGTGCCAGCTCACCAGGAAGGCAGCAAGAGACCCAGTACTTC.

This clonotype is labeled medium-sized. V and J are TRBV4-2 and TRBJ1-1, with TRBD1 identical over 8 bases. Germline-derived CDR1 and CDR2 are LGHNA and YNFKEQ. V dropped 6 bases and J dropped 7; count of bases not matched to a gene: 7. The CDR3 has 13 amino acids. The CDR3 coding sequence is TGTGCCAGCAGTTTACAGGGGGTAAGTGAAGCTTTCTTT. Its protein product is CASSLQGVSEAFF.

V usage is TRBV5-1 and J usage is TRBJ2-7; D is ambiguous. CDR3 length: 14 amino acids. Germline lookup yields CDR1 SGHRS and CDR2 YFSETQ. V lost 1 base, J lost 3 bases, and 11 bases lay in between. The CDR3 region has the DNA TGCGCCAGCAGCTTGTCCACTCCAGTCTACGAGCAGTACTTC. Amino acids: CASSLSTPVYEQYF.

This clonotype was seen only a few times. The genes are TRBV20-1 and TRBJ2-2; 8 nucleotides agree with TRBD1. Germline V gene data show CDR1 as DFQATT and CDR2 as SNEGSKA (reference sequence). There are 16 residues in the CDR3. Germline trimming cut 5 bases from V and 3 bases from J; bases unmatched to any gene: 11. CDR3 protein: CSALHRDRTHTGELFF. CDR3 DNA: TGCAGTGCTTTGCACCGGGACAGGACCCACACCGGGGAGCTGTTTTTT.

This clonotype came up a few times. The chain carries TRBV5-1 and TRBJ2-5, with 8 bases that match TRBD2. This CDR3 contains 13 residues. Germline values: CDR1 SGHRS, CDR2 YFSETQ. J was trimmed by 2 bases and V by 4 bases; bases with no gene match: 1. DNA for the CDR3: TGCGCCAGCAGCCGGGGGGGGCAAGAGACCCAGTACTTC. Its translation is CASSRGGQETQYF.

By share, this clonotype ranks as medium-sized. The chain joins TRBV5-1 to TRBJ2-7; D is possibly TRBD2 (5 bases). Germline CDR1 and CDR2: SGHRS and YFSETQ. V was clipped by 5 bases and J by 0 bases, with 9 bases between them. This CDR3 region has 13 residues. The CDR3 DNA reads as TGCGCCAGCAGGACGGGGAGCTCCTACGAGCAGTACTTC. It is translated as CASRTGSSYEQYF.

Written as DNA, the CDR3 is TGTGCCATCAGCAGGGTTGCCGGGGAGCTGTTTTTT. Encoded protein: CAISRVAGELFF. The chain employs TRBV10-3 and TRBJ2-2, with D tentatively TRBD1 (5 bases). Germline CDR1 is ENHRY and CDR2 is SYGVKD. This CDR3 has 12 amino acids. V shed 6 bases and J shed 6 bases, with 8 bases lying between them.

Relative to its sample, this clonotype is medium-sized. The rearrangement links TRBV5-1 to TRBJ2-7, with D perhaps matching TRBD1 (5 bases). Germline CDR1 reads SGHRS; CDR2 reads YFSETQ. The CDR3 runs 14 residues. Trimming shortened V by 5 bases and J by 0 bases, and 12 bases separated the two germline ends. CDR3 coding DNA: TGCGCCAGCAGGAGAGGCAGGGACTCCTACGAGCAGTACTTC. Its protein is CASRRGRDSYEQYF.

By sample fraction, this clonotype is medium-sized. This rearrangement joins TRBV20-1 to TRBJ2-3; tentative D call: TRBD1 (6 bases). Trimming took off 3 bases at V and 4 bases at J, with 17 bases between the two ends. The CDR3 has 15 residues. The V gene's germline CDR1 is DFQATT and CDR2 SNEGSKA (reference sequence). The CDR3 here is CSASPNTGLADTQYF. As DNA, the CDR3 is TGCAGTGCTAGCCCAAACACAGGGTTGGCAGATACGCAGTATTTT.

This clonotype showed up just a few times. This chain connects TRBV20-1 to TRBJ1-5; no clear D gene. CDR1 and CDR2 (germline): DFQATT, SNEGSKA (reference sequence). The V gene lost 1 base and the J gene lost 4 bases, with 17 bases spanning the gap. CDR3 length equals 16 residues. CDR3 nucleotides: TGCAGTGCTAGAGCCGCTCCGGAACAGCTTAATCAGCCCCAGCATTTT. Its translation is CSARAAPEQLNQPQHF.

This clonotype is deemed medium-sized. V and J are TRBV20-1 and TRBJ1-6, with D hard to call. Germline lookup yields CDR1 DFQATT and CDR2 SNEGSKA (reference sequence). V was trimmed by 0 bases and J by 7 bases, leaving 10 bases between them. This CDR3 contains 14 residues. The chain's CDR3 is CSAREGRENSPLHF. The CDR3 DNA reads TGCAGTGCTAGAGAGGGAAGGGAAAATTCACCCCTCCACTTT.

This clonotype is medium-sized in the sample. This chain uses TRBV5-5 with TRBJ2-7; tentative D call: TRBD2 (6 bases). V was cut by 4 bases and J by 0 bases, with 11 bases left in between. Germline V gene data show CDR1 as SGHKS and CDR2 as YYEKEE (reference sequence). The length of the CDR3 is 14 residues. The CDR3 sequence is CASSGTVLSYEQYF. DNA for the CDR3: TGTGCCAGCAGCGGGACTGTCCTCTCCTACGAGCAGTACTTC.

This clonotype is medium-sized in the sample. V usage is TRBV2 and J usage is TRBJ2-3, with 11 positions matching TRBD1. CDR3 length equals 15 residues. CDR1 and CDR2 (germline): SNHLY, FYNNEI. V trimming: 4 bases; J trimming: 1 base; junction bases outside the gene matches: 1. CDR3 region: CASSGTGGRTDTQYF. CDR3 DNA sequence: TGTGCCAGCAGTGGGACAGGGGGCCGCACAGATACGCAGTATTTT.

This clonotype rates as medium-sized. The chain carries TRBV29-1 and TRBJ2-2, with 9 bases fitting TRBD1. Germline CDR1 reads SQVTM; CDR2 reads ANQGSEA. After removal of 6 bases from V and 6 bases from J, the junction contained 2 bases not matched to a gene. This CDR3 has 12 residues. The DNA of the CDR3 is TGCAGCGTGGGACAGGGTCCCGGGGAGCTGTTTTTT. This encodes CSVGQGPGELFF.

The chain employs TRBV5-1 and TRBJ2-1, with 16 bases identical to TRBD2. The CDR3 is 19 amino acids. Germline CDR1 is SGHRS and CDR2 is YFSETQ. After removal of 1 base from V and 0 bases from J, the junction contained 4 bases not matched to a gene. For the CDR3, the DNA is TGCGCCAGCAGCTTGTCGGGACTAGCGGGGGGGGACTCCTACAATGAGCAGTTCTTC. It specifies CASSLSGLAGGDSYNEQFF.

This clonotype was counted only a few times. The chain carries TRBV27 and TRBJ2-1; D perhaps matches TRBD2 (6 bases). V gave up 0 bases and J gave up 10 bases, with 13 bases separating them. CDR3 length equals 14 residues. Germline assignment: CDR1 MNHEY and CDR2 SMNVEV (reference sequence). Written as DNA, the CDR3 is TGTGCCAGCAGTTTATCCGGGTTGGGGGGAGAGCAGTTCTTC. It is translated as CASSLSGLGGEQFF.

This clonotype occurred a few times. The V gene is TRBV30, the J gene TRBJ2-7; 7 bases are a match to TRBD1. Germline-derived CDR1 and CDR2 are GTSNPN and SVGIG (reference sequence). After removal of 3 bases from V and 0 bases from J, the junction contained 5 bases not matched to a gene. The CDR3 runs 14 residues. This CDR3 is CAWRNAGGSYEQYF. In DNA, the CDR3 is TGTGCCTGGAGGAATGCAGGGGGCTCCTACGAGCAGTACTTC.

This clonotype was recorded a few times. The gene calls are TRBV7-8 and TRBJ2-7; 7 positions match TRBD2. CDR1 is SGHVS and CDR2 is FQNEAQ in the germline V gene. The J segment lost 4 bases and the V segment lost 5 bases, leaving 11 bases of the junction unmatched. CDR3 length: 15 amino acids. CDR3 amino acids: CASSPAFGEGYEQYF. CDR3 DNA sequence: TGTGCCAGCAGCCCCGCCTTTGGGGAGGGTTACGAGCAGTACTTC.

This clonotype is large in the sample. The V and J genes are TRBV5-5 and TRBJ2-1; maybe TRBD1 (6 bases). This CDR3 has 17 amino acids. Germline V lookup: CDR1 SGHKS, CDR2 YYEKEE (reference sequence). Trimming removed 4 bases at V and 0 bases at J, with 17 bases between. The CDR3 sequence is CASSPLSTGYSYNEQFF. CDR3 coding DNA: TGTGCCAGCAGCCCCCTATCTACAGGGTACTCCTACAATGAGCAGTTCTTC.

In its sample, this clonotype is medium-sized (0.01 to 0.1%). The chain employs TRBV7-6 and TRBJ1-1; the D is unclear. V was clipped by 1 base and J by 0 bases, with 6 bases between them. Germline CDR1 and CDR2: SGHVS and FNYEAQ. The CDR3 is 14 residues long. In nucleotides, the CDR3 is TGTGCCAGCAGCTTAGAGGCGGTGAACACTGAAGCTTTCTTT. Its protein product is CASSLEAVNTEAFF.

This clonotype is labeled medium-sized (0.01 to 0.1%). This sequence joins TRBV5-1 and TRBJ1-2; D is uncertain. The CDR3 spans 12 residues. Germline assignment: CDR1 SGHRS and CDR2 YFSETQ. V lost 4 bases and J 8 bases, leaving 12 bases between the germline ends. CDR3 loop: CASSPGGPGYTF. The CDR3 DNA is TGCGCCAGCAGCCCGGGAGGGCCAGGCTACACCTTC.